This is a list of T cell receptor beta chains from one sample in a study of siplizumab effects on memory and regulatory T cells. Sequencing used immunoSEQ multiplex PCR; TCRdb keeps in-frame clones, though not all of them. The table lists about 82,000 clones, roughly 86% of them singletons, with around 1.4% in the top ten. Sequenced: Tregs sorted from blood. These receptors were collected from a human donor in good health. Both conserved end residues are part of each CDR3. The D gene is left open where the match is weak. Where a row states a size, it is once, few, many or the class of an expanded clone; other rows omit it.

>TRBV13|TRBD1|NA|TRBJ1-1
CASSFRDRGTEAFF
TGTGCCAGCAGCTTCCGCGACAGGGGAACTGAAGCTTTCTTT
>TRBV29-1|TRBD2|NA|TRBJ2-6
CSVRGTRGSGANVLTF
TGCAGCGTCCGGGGGACTAGGGGTTCCGGGGCCAACGTCCTGACTTTC
>TRBV5-6|NA|once|TRBJ1-2
CASSLEANYGYTF
TGTGCCAGCAGCTTGGAAGCGAACTATGGCTACACCTTC
>TRBV7-2|NA|NA|TRBJ1-2
CASSSNERGGGGYTF
TGTGCCAGCAGCTCAAACGAGCGGGGGGGTGGCGGCTACACCTTC
>TRBV6-1|TRBD1|NA|TRBJ2-1
CASSSWDSSYNEQFF
TGTGCCAGCAGTTCTTGGGACAGTTCCTACAATGAGCAGTTCTTC
>TRBV15|NA|NA|TRBJ1-1
CATSSSPGEAFF
TGTGCCACCAGCAGTTCTCCTGGTGAAGCTTTCTTT
>TRBV2|TRBD1|NA|TRBJ1-2
CASAGQGNYGYTF
TGTGCCAGCGCTGGACAGGGCAACTATGGCTACACCTTC
>TRBV18|TRBD1|NA|TRBJ1-6
CASSRTGDYNSPLHF
TGTGCCAGCTCTCGCACAGGGGACTATAATTCACCCCTCCACTTT
>TRBV27|NA|NA|TRBJ2-1
CASSLFRRVGSYNEQFF
TGTGCCAGCAGTTTATTCCGCAGGGTTGGATCCTACAATGAGCAGTTCTTC
>TRBV6-5|NA|NA|TRBJ2-5
CASSYGGWGTQYF
TGTGCCAGCAGTTACGGGGGCTGGGGGACCCAGTACTTC
>TRBV6-6|NA|few|TRBJ1-1
CASSIPVRNTEAFF
TGTGCCAGCTCCATTCCGGTCAGGAACACTGAAGCTTTCTTT
>TRBV10-3|NA|NA|TRBJ1-1
CAARGAGQNTEAFF
TGTGCCGCCCGGGGCGCCGGACAGAACACTGAAGCTTTCTTT
>TRBV5-1|TRBD1|NA|TRBJ1-2
CASSFGGTGSLLFGYTF
TGCGCCAGCAGCTTCGGGGGGACAGGGTCCCTTTTGTTCGGCTACACCTTC
>TRBV4-3|NA|NA|TRBJ1-3
CASSQDRGNTIYF
TGCGCCAGCAGCCAAGATCGAGGAAACACCATATATTTT
>TRBV7-9|NA|medium-sized|TRBJ1-2
CASSLDFRGKANYGYTF
TGTGCCAGCAGCTTGGACTTCAGGGGAAAAGCTAACTATGGCTACACCTTC
>TRBV7-3|TRBD2|NA|TRBJ2-5
CASSSSGIQETQYF
TGTGCCAGCAGCTCAAGCGGGATCCAAGAGACCCAGTACTTC
>TRBV7-9|NA|few|TRBJ1-1
CASSLQVEAFF
TGTGCCAGCAGCCTTCAGGTTGAAGCTTTCTTT
>TRBV4-1|TRBD1|NA|TRBJ2-7
CASSHLTGGSYEQYF
TGCGCCAGCAGCCATCTGACAGGGGGCAGCTACGAGCAGTACTTC
>TRBV2|TRBD2|NA|TRBJ2-2
CASRGLAITGELFF
TGTGCCAGCAGGGGACTAGCCATCACCGGGGAGCTGTTTTTT
>TRBV19|NA|NA|TRBJ1-4
CASSRDGEKLFF
TGTGCCAGTAGTAGGGACGGGGAAAAACTGTTTTTT
>TRBV5-1|TRBD1|NA|TRBJ1-1
CASSLGQGTLNTEAFF
TGCGCCAGCAGCCTAGGACAGGGGACCCTGAACACTGAAGCTTTCTTT
>TRBV7-9|NA|NA|TRBJ1-2
CASSLPGRGGGYTF
TGTGCCAGCAGCTTACCGGGGAGGGGCGGTGGCTACACCTTC
>TRBV6-5|NA|NA|TRBJ2-3
CASGLHDTQYF
TGTGCCAGCGGGTTGCATGATACGCAGTATTTT
>TRBV5-1|NA|NA|TRBJ2-5
CASTLEGTQYF
TGCGCCAGCACCCTCGAAGGGACCCAGTACTTC
>TRBV7-2|TRBD2|NA|TRBJ2-3
CASSFTSSGGRDTQYF
TGTGCCAGCAGCTTCACCTCTAGCGGGGGCAGGGATACGCAGTATTTT
>TRBV28|NA|NA|TRBJ2-7
CASSPLEQYF
TGTGCCAGCAGCCCCCTCGAGCAGTACTTC
>TRBV10-2|TRBD2|NA|TRBJ2-2
CASSVGLRTGELFF
TGCGCCAGCAGTGTGGGACTAAGGACCGGGGAGCTGTTTTTT
>TRBV29-1|NA|NA|TRBJ2-7
CSVVPPGGTGHEQYF
TGCAGCGTTGTCCCACCTGGGGGCACGGGCCACGAGCAGTACTTC
>TRBV5-5|NA|NA|TRBJ2-3
CASSLSLGGAAVDTQYF
TGTGCCAGCAGCTTGTCGTTAGGTGGCGCCGCGGTAGATACGCAGTATTTT
>TRBV5-4|NA|NA|TRBJ2-3
CASSQDPSLANTDTQYF
TGTGCCAGCAGCCAAGATCCTAGTCTAGCGAACACAGATACGCAGTATTTT